This TCR beta chain was captured by sequencing in a study of cytomegalovirus exposure and HLA in healthy donors (dated by TCRdb to about 2017). Study-level background: An earlier analysis of 587 of the donors reported approximately 290 Gb of sequence data and more than 90 million unique TCR beta sequences from 150 million to 200 million T cells. Every discovery cohort repertoire had been produced on one sequencing platform. Because of strong linkage in the cohort, roughly five DR-DQ haplotypes were treated as single units for association and clustering. Donor age, sex, ethnicity and CMV serostatus were compiled together with the repertoire data. Among the roughly 400 genotyped donors, under 90% belonged to the genetic ancestry cluster associated with self-reported Caucasian donors. An early release that covered several hundred HLA-typed donors contained 300 to 350 gigabases of sequencing data and around 85 million unique TCR sequences. In a later analysis, previously published TCR beta repertoires from 666 donors were re-analyzed and high-resolution HLA genotyping was added so that TCR occurrence patterns could be studied. Class I and class II HLA loci were covered by the typing at four-digit resolution. Rather than drawing on any new phenotypic data, the later analysis identified candidate immune exposures from TCR beta sequences and the way those sequences occurred across donors. The study profiled the T cell repertoires of about 640 subjects by immunosequencing and related them to cytomegalovirus serostatus. Along with the approximately 600-subject first cohort, a separate validation cohort of over 90 different subjects was used. An earlier analysis of around 640 of the donors used high-throughput TCR beta sequencing to judge whether each TCR beta V gene segment behaved as functional or pseudogenic. Typing coverage varied by locus: about 620-630 donors for A, B, C, DRB1 and DQB1; approximately 500 for DQA1; more than 600 for DPA1; approximately 490 for DPB1. The study combined high-throughput TCR immunosequencing, statistical association of individual TCRs with disease status, and machine learning to predict cytomegalovirus infection status. A later genetic analysis took genome-wide SNP genotypes for about 55% of the 666 donors and used that subset as a discovery cohort. The study aimed to test whether cataloging public T cell receptors could reveal signatures of past pathogen exposure. On average, around 240,000 unique TCR beta nucleotide sequences were sequenced per donor among about 400 genotyped donors of the cohort, with roughly 19% of those sequences being non-productive. Broad study findings and their caveats: Compared with the approximately 600-donor mean, donors in an Asian-associated ancestry cluster had fewer N-insertions in productive TCRs, according to a later genetic analysis. Most CMV-associated TCR beta chains appeared to be HLA-restricted in a later analysis, and the HLA associations seemed to be driven largely by CMV exposure. At a false discovery rate of 0.05, a later analysis linked around 15,000 TCR beta sequences to specific HLA alleles. In vitro tests confirmed that three of the cytomegalovirus-associated TCR beta chains recognize cytomegalovirus antigens. Over 15 rarely observed V segments, including chromosome 9 orphons, were excluded from the earlier analysis of about 500 of the donors because counts were too low. The study gave a list of about 150 TCR beta chains associated with cytomegalovirus. While some public TCRs were present in many individuals, most TCR sequences turned up only very rarely across donors. HLA typing was unavailable for some donors at each locus, so association tests used only the typed subset. In a later analysis, several top co-occurrence clusters were reported to appear linked to parvovirus B19, influenza, CMV and Epstein-Barr virus. A further reported finding was that TCR beta sequences accurately predicted the HLA-A and HLA-B alleles for most subjects in the first cohort. V-gene and J-gene trimming of TCR beta chains was associated with a missense DCLRE1C variant in a later genetic analysis, and the association was replicated in an independent cohort. Correlated functional status among segregating V segments might be attributable to linkage disequilibrium, but an unknown experimental factor could not be ruled out. Cytomegalovirus status was reported to be diagnosed by the classifier with high specificity and sensitivity in both the original and validation cohorts. Assigning TCR associations to individual alleles was difficult when HLA alleles, especially DR and DQ, strongly co-occurred. According to a later analysis, TCR association rates differed among HLA loci, with DRB1 alleles showing the most associated TCRs and HLA-C alleles showing the fewest. This cohort had only TCR beta chains sequenced, and the lack of alpha or paired-chain data limited which features could be detected. According to the authors, the approach could potentially be generalized to other disease states and immunological phenotypes. The sequencing pipeline was judged likely to have produced a cluster of highly shared sequence variants as a technical artifact. Immune exposure information for the cohort was limited to CMV serostatus. A later analysis found that HLA-associated TCR beta chains were more clonally expanded and had lower generation probabilities than equally common non-associated chains. Some IMGT-functional V segments, including TRBV6-2 and TRBV6-3, could not be distinguished by the 87-base-pair reads and were therefore excluded. An earlier analysis of 587 of the donors showed that most TCR beta V segments appeared in productive rearrangements either about 90% or about 30% of the time, which broadly matched IMGT annotations. The presence/absence analyses assumed that sequencing depth was roughly uniform across donors, and that assumption may not be true.

The cohort consisted of hundreds of healthy bone marrow donors. At the time of sampling, every cohort member was nominally healthy, though immune exposures that went unrecorded were likely present. The donor tested CMV seronegative and was one of the 352 seronegative cohort members. A peripheral blood sample was provided by each donor, and peripheral blood mononuclear cells were used for TCR beta sequencing. Genomic DNA was extracted from the blood cell samples with the Qiagen DNeasy Blood Extraction Kit. For this clone: There is no known antigen for this receptor. Base qualities are not recorded, but no much larger clone differs from it by a single base.

The library relied on the immunoSEQ multiplex PCR assay. For the multiplex PCR, a mixture combining 60 forward primers for TCR Vbeta segments and 13 reverse primers for TCR Jbeta segments was used. The CDR3 region of rearranged TCR beta genes was amplified from genomic DNA with a multiplex PCR assay. On the Illumina HiSeq System, the amplified TCR beta libraries were sequenced as 87-base-pair reads. The original methods were these. Across the 600 to 700 repertoires, a later analysis counted tens of millions of unique TCR beta chains, roughly 11 million of which were shared by at least two donors. To remove PCR and sequencing errors, raw reads were error-corrected and collapsed into unique sequences using a nearest-neighbor algorithm that merged closely related sequences. CDR3 sequences were aligned to IMGT reference sequences to assign V, D and J gene segments. For a sequence to be retained, a match of at least six nucleotides was required to both a V gene segment and a J gene segment. Rearrangements were called productive when the CDR3 lacked stop codons and stayed in frame with V and J; all others were non-productive. CDR3 was defined by IMGT convention, running from the second conserved V-encoded cysteine to the conserved J-encoded phenylalanine. In an earlier analysis of around 570 of the donors, sequences lacking an unambiguous match to a single V gene segment were excluded. An earlier analysis of 587 of the donors called V segments functional above 56.7% productive rearrangements and segregating when the between-donor standard deviation exceeded 5%. A statistical classification framework was built for diagnosing cytomegalovirus status from the catalog of TCR beta chain sequences. A later analysis assigned V and J genes by comparing TCR nucleotide sequences with IMGT/GENE-DB human TR gene sequences. The TCRdist pipeline was used in a later analysis to assign CDR3 sequences and most-parsimonious VDJ recombination scenarios. In a later analysis, each TCR beta chain was defined by its CDR3 amino acid sequence together with its V-gene family, and reads without a unique V-gene family were excluded. As a way to deal with suspected cross-contamination and a sequencing artifact, a later analysis dropped approximately 590 nucleotide sequences that were highly shared and had low generation probability. A later analysis calculated a clonal expansion index for each public chain from normalized within-repertoire ranks of inferred template counts. A later analysis computed generation probabilities with a VDJ recombination model fitted to out-of-frame rearrangements, and checked the results against IGoR. A later analysis scored TCR-TCR, TCR-HLA and TCR-CMV co-occurrence with hypergeometric tests, applying a repertoire-size bias correction to TCR pairs. To estimate false discovery rates, a later analysis permuted the HLA or CMV assignments 20 times. A later analysis grouped co-occurring TCRs with DBSCAN, adding TCRdist sequence similarity when clustering within HLA-allele-positive subsets. Repertoires with fewer than 30,000 or more than 120,000 public chains were left out of co-occurrence clustering, as were about five repertoires with anomalous nucleotide sharing. Drawn from immuneACCESS, this table holds only the in-frame rearrangements with V and J called that TCRdb kept. Clones are partly lost; checked studies trace under half to an unresolved V gene and leave the rest unexplained. V, J and clone size derive from that table, while D and trimming were established from the DNA sequence. For this sample there are approximately 190,000 clones; approximately 86% appear just once. About 1% of the sample rests with the top ten.

Its CDR3 holds 14 amino acids, cysteine through phenylalanine. Of all the DNA, just the CDR3 is kept, 42 bases in frame from base 1. The germline V gene (reference sequence) provides CDR1 GTSNPN and CDR2 SVGIG. This receptor was taken from a boy aged 2 to 9 in good health and CMV-seronegative. Here the chain combines TRBV30 and TRBJ2-5; the central 8 bases match TRBD1. With the DNA end fitting TRBJ2-7 better, the J assignment may be wrong. The sequenced sample consisted of PBMCs. The nucleotide sequence reads TGTGCCTTGGCAACCGGGACAGGCCCCTACGAGCAGTACTTC. This translates into CALATGTGPYEQYF.